A single sample gave rise to the 27 T cell receptor beta chains below, sequenced in a study of CD8+CD57+ T cells in acquired aplastic anemia. Genomic DNA served as template for TCR beta VDJ and CDR3 profiling. A single record per CDR3 protein comes from TCRdb applying MiXCR to the reads. The table includes 200,000 to 250,000 distinct CDR3 sequences, about 60% detected once. Only patients with CD8+CD57+ cell expansion on flow cytometry were chosen for sequencing. The sequenced sample consisted of sorted CD4+, CD8+, or CD8+CD57+ T cells (not recorded which) from PBMCs. Every receptor here comes from a human donor with aplastic anemia.

This clonotype has a single count. The junction shows a germline mismatch at one end, possibly a read error. V gene TRBV3-1 combines with J gene TRBJ2-7, with D perhaps matching TRBD1 or TRBD2 (5 bases each). CDR1 and CDR2 (germline): LGHDT, YNNKEL (reference sequence). The CDR3 is 16 residues long. This CDR3 is CASSPPGPVGMDERYF. The CDR3 DNA is TGTGCCAGCAGCCCCCCGGGGCCGGTAGGTATGGACGAGCGGTACTTC.

This chain links TRBV7-2 with TRBJ2-7, with TRBD2 matching 9 bases. J lost 1 base, V lost 3 bases, and 10 bases had no gene match. Germline CDR1 reads SGHTA; CDR2 reads FQGNSA. The CDR3 length is 17 residues. The CDR3 DNA reads as TGTGCCAGCAGCTTGGGACGAGCGGGAGGAACATCCTACGAGCAGTACTTC. Translated, it gives CASSLGRAGGTSYEQYF.

This chain uses TRBV7-9 with TRBJ1-6; TRBD1 agrees at 7 bases. V shed 3 bases and J 10 bases; nucleotides not matched to a gene: 9. There are 15 residues in the CDR3. Per germline, CDR1 SEHNR and CDR2 FQNEAQ (reference sequence). The CDR3 DNA reads as TGTGCCAGCAGCTTCAGGGGGGGTAGTGAATCACCCCTCCACTTT. It codes for CASSFRGGSESPLHF.

The V call is TRBV10-3, the J call TRBJ2-2; 10 nucleotides match TRBD1. The CDR3 covers 15 residues. V trimming: 5 bases; J trimming: 6 bases; junction bases outside the gene matches: 6. Germline assignment: CDR1 ENHRY and CDR2 SYGVKD. The chain's CDR3 is CAISPSDRGAGELFF. The CDR3 DNA is TGTGCCATCAGTCCCTCGGACAGGGGGGCCGGGGAGCTGTTTTTT.

This rearrangement joins TRBV9 to TRBJ2-3; 9 nucleotides align to TRBD2. From germline, CDR1 is SGDLS and CDR2 YYNGEE. The CDR3 consists of 16 residues. After removal of 4 bases from V and 4 bases from J, the junction contained 10 bases not matched to a gene. The CDR3 here is CASSLMAGGPADTQYF. The CDR3 DNA sequence: TGTGCCAGCAGCCTGATGGCGGGAGGGCCCGCAGATACGCAGTATTTT.

The chain employs TRBV9 and TRBJ1-2, with TRBD1 identical over 9 bases. CDR1 and CDR2 from the germline V gene are SGDLS and YYNGEE. V shed 4 bases, J shed 6 bases, and the junction held 7 bases outside the gene matches. CDR3 length: 14 residues. The CDR3 reads CASSPQGAPNGYTF. DNA of the CDR3: TGTGCCAGCAGCCCACAGGGGGCGCCTAATGGCTACACCTTC.

This clonotype was observed once. The rearrangement joins TRBV7-9 to TRBJ2-1; D unclear. The DNA matches TRBJ2-5 better at its end, which makes the J call doubtful. CDR1 SEHNR and CDR2 FQNEAQ come from the germline V gene (reference sequence). This CDR3 is 15 amino acids long. The CDR3 nucleotides are TGTGCCAGCAGCCCGGGTGGGCTACCTGAAGAGACCCAGTACTTC. This encodes CASSPGGLPEETQYF.

This chain links TRBV10-3 with TRBJ1-3; D not certain. V lost 10 bases to trimming and J lost 0 bases, with 16 bases between them. Looked up from germline, CDR1 is ENHRY and CDR2 is SYGVKD. CDR3 length: 15 residues. CDR3 sequence reads: CATLWGTISGNTIYF. The DNA of the CDR3 is TGTGCCACACTCTGGGGAACCATCTCTGGAAACACCATATATTTT.

This sequence joins TRBV7-9 and TRBJ2-5; a weak D match, TRBD2 (5 bases). V lost 3 bases and J lost 3, with 14 bases in between. Germline values: CDR1 SEHNR, CDR2 FQNEAQ (reference sequence). This CDR3 has 15 residues. In DNA, the CDR3 is TGTGCCAGCAGCTTGGCGGCCAGGCGGGAAGAGACCCAGTACTTC. Translation gives CASSLAARREETQYF.

The rearrangement joins TRBV5-1 to TRBJ2-7; 7 bases are shared with TRBD1. Trimming cost V 4 bases and J 6 bases; bases outside gene matches: 22. Germline lookup yields CDR1 SGHRS and CDR2 YFSETQ. The CDR3 runs 18 residues. The CDR3 loop is CASSDGQVAELGLVEQYF. The CDR3 region has the DNA TGCGCCAGCAGCGACGGACAGGTCGCGGAATTGGGGCTGGTCGAGCAGTACTTC.

V is TRBV5-1 and J is TRBJ2-3, with TRBD1 matching over 11 bases. The V and J ends lost 5 bases and 2 bases, in that order; junction bases with no gene match: 10. CDR1 is SGHRS and CDR2 is YFSETQ in the germline V gene. The CDR3 consists of 17 residues. The CDR3 nucleotides are TGCGCCAGCAGGCCGGGACAGGGGGTCCTCAACACAGATACGCAGTATTTT. Protein product: CASRPGQGVLNTDTQYF.

In its sample, this clonotype was seen a few times. The chain couples TRBV12-3 or TRBV12-4 to TRBJ1-2; D unresolved. The V gene lost 2 bases and the J gene lost 7 bases, with 8 bases spanning the gap. The length of the CDR3 is 12 residues. The CDR3 DNA follows: TGTGCCAGCAGTTTAAGCCGCGGTGGCTACACCTTC. Translation gives CASSLSRGGYTF.

The chain employs TRBV2 and TRBJ2-3; 9 nucleotides agree with TRBD1. This CDR3 comprises 14 residues. The V and J ends lost 10 bases and 0 bases, in that order; junction bases with no gene match: 5. CDR1 is SNHLY and CDR2 is FYNNEI in the germline V gene. The CDR3 nucleotides read TGTGCCAACCGGACAGGGGTTAGCACAGATACGCAGTATTTT. Translating it yields CANRTGVSTDTQYF.

The table lists this clonotype with a few counts. The V call is TRBV2, the J call TRBJ2-7; D may match TRBD1 or TRBD2 (6 bases each). Trimming stripped 8 bases from V and 2 bases from J, with 16 bases between. The CDR3 length is 14 residues. The germline CDR1 and CDR2 sequences are SNHLY and FYNNEI. CDR3 bases: TGTGCCAGCCTTTCGGGGGCCCCAACCTACGAGCAGTACTTC. It yields the protein CASLSGAPTYEQYF.

This chain links TRBV5-1 with TRBJ2-7, with D uncertain. This CDR3 spans 13 amino acids. With 0 bases removed from V and 5 bases from J, the gap between germline ends came to 9 bases. The germline V gene has CDR1 SGHRS and CDR2 YFSETQ. The CDR3 nucleotides are TGCGCCAGCAGCTTGGACCAGTGGCACGAGCAGTACTTC. Translated: CASSLDQWHEQYF.

This clonotype was counted once. The J gene is TRBJ2-1, the V gene TRBV7-3, with 10 bases lining up with TRBD1. V shed 2 bases, J shed 7 bases, and the junction held 5 bases outside the gene matches. This CDR3 has 15 residues. Germline V gene sequence: CDR1 SGHTA, CDR2 FQGTGA. The CDR3 sequence: CASSLWGQGLNEQFF. CDR3 DNA: TGTGCCAGCAGCTTATGGGGACAGGGGTTGAATGAGCAGTTCTTC.

This chain uses TRBV19 with TRBJ1-5; D is ambiguous. The CDR3 is 18 amino acids. CDR1 LNHDA and CDR2 SQIVND come from the germline V gene (reference sequence). V lost 5 bases, J lost 0 bases, and 20 bases lay in between. The CDR3 reads CASSVDGLSLYSNQPQHF. CDR3 nucleotides: TGTGCCAGTAGTGTCGACGGACTAAGCTTATATAGCAATCAGCCCCAGCATTTT.

This clonotype has at least ten counts. V is TRBV20-1 and J is TRBJ2-1; the match to TRBD2 covers 9 bases. The CDR3 loop spans 15 amino acids. Germline V gene data show CDR1 as DFQATT and CDR2 as SNEGSKA (reference sequence). V shed 0 bases, J shed 6 bases, and the junction held 6 bases outside the gene matches. The CDR3 reads CSARDIRGGANEQFF. The CDR3 bases are TGCAGTGCTAGAGACATTCGCGGGGGGGCCAATGAGCAGTTCTTC.

The sample holds a few counts of this clonotype. This chain links TRBV4-3 with TRBJ2-7, with TRBD1 as a possible D gene (5 bases). The CDR3 sequence is 13 residues long. Germline CDR1 and CDR2: LGHNA and YSLEER. Trimming cost V 4 bases and J 3 bases, with 10 bases left between them. The CDR3 DNA is TGCGCCAGCAGCCCCAGGGTAAACTACGAGCAGTACTTC. This sequence encodes CASSPRVNYEQYF.

Ten or more counts support this clonotype. The chain joins TRBV6-4 to TRBJ2-1; 10 bases agree with TRBD2. The CDR3 is 14 amino acids. Germline trimming cut 3 bases from V and 8 bases from J; bases unmatched to any gene: 4. Germline V gene lookup returns CDR1 MRHNA and CDR2 SNTAGT. CDR3 sequence (DNA): TGTGCCAGCAGTGATACTAGCGGGGCAGATGAGCAGTTCTTC. Residues: CASSDTSGADEQFF.

The chain recombines TRBV12-3 or TRBV12-4 with TRBJ2-1; 11 bases map to TRBD1. The CDR3 extends over 15 amino acids. The V gene end was trimmed by 6 bases and the J gene end by 7 bases; junction bases not matched to a gene: 8. CDR3 in amino acids: CASSVGQGARNEQFF. CDR3 bases: TGTGCCAGCAGCGTTGGACAGGGGGCGAGGAATGAGCAGTTCTTC.

V gene TRBV10-3 combines with J gene TRBJ2-5, with D tentatively TRBD2 (6 bases). The V end was cut by 6 bases, the J end by 5 bases, with 19 bases between. There are 15 residues in the CDR3. The V gene's germline CDR1 is ENHRY and CDR2 SYGVKD. CDR3 protein: CAIRRRLDEAETQYF. CDR3 nucleotides: TGTGCCATCAGAAGGAGACTAGACGAGGCCGAGACCCAGTACTTC.

This rearrangement joins TRBV5-8 to TRBJ2-7, with 10 bases that match TRBD2. Germline V lookup: CDR1 SGHTS, CDR2 YDEGEE. V shed 2 bases and J 7 bases; nucleotides not matched to a gene: 9. CDR3 length equals 15 residues. In nucleotides, the CDR3 is TGTGCCAGCAGCTTAGCGCTAGCGGGAGTTGAAGAGCAGTACTTC. This translates into CASSLALAGVEEQYF.

This clonotype was detected once. The chain recombines TRBV10-1 with TRBJ2-1; 11 nucleotides agree with TRBD1. Per the germline V gene, CDR1 is WNHNN and CDR2 is SYGVQD (reference sequence). CDR3 length: 12 amino acids. The ends lost 7 bases at V and 9 bases at J; junction bases unmatched: 2. DNA for the CDR3: TGCGCCAGCACGGACAGGGGGCGTGAGCAGTTCTTC. This gives the protein CASTDRGREQFF.

This clonotype was seen more than once but under ten times. The chain joins TRBV15 to TRBJ2-7, with 10 bases identical to TRBD1. This CDR3 has 17 amino acids. Looked up from germline, CDR1 is LNHNV and CDR2 is YYDKDF (reference sequence). With V trimmed by 10 bases and J by 4 bases, 19 bases remained unmatched. In nucleotides, the CDR3 is TGTGCCATTCAGGACAGGGGGTTGTATGGCGGAACTTACGAGCAGTACTTC. Translating it yields CAIQDRGLYGGTYEQYF.

As concerns this clonotype: The junction shows a germline mismatch at one end, possibly a read error. The V gene is TRBV7-8, the J gene TRBJ2-3; D is undetermined. This CDR3 has 15 residues. Germline CDR1 and CDR2: SGHVS and FQNEAQ. CDR3 coding DNA: TGTGCCAGCAGCTTAGGATCGGGTCGCACTGATACGCAGTATTTT. It yields the protein CASSLGSGRTDTQYF.

This chain joins TRBV12-3 or TRBV12-4 and TRBJ2-1; D uncertain. Between the trimmed V and J ends, which lost 6 bases and 8 bases, there was a span of 11 bases. The CDR3 is 12 amino acids. Here the CDR3 DNA reads TGTGCCAGCAGCCAACCTGGTTATGAGCAGTTCTTC. It yields the protein CASSQPGYEQFF.